This TCR beta chain was captured by sequencing in a study of shared clonotypes between healthy human individuals. Execution of the assay was at deep level. The data were produced by immunoSEQ multiplex PCR, yet TCRdb's version contains in-frame clones alone and is incomplete. This sample has about 990,000 clones, with around 78% found just once. General study findings and limits: Clonotype sharing among donors was thought likely to change with sequencing depth.

About this clone itself: The antigen remains unidentified.

Germline-derived CDR1 and CDR2 are SGHNT and YYREEE (reference sequence). The length of the CDR3 is 14 residues. V was shortened by 4 bases and J by 6 bases, with 14 bases between the two germline ends. V gene TRBV5-4 combines with J gene TRBJ2-1; D is ambiguous. This sequence was found in a young man in good health. Some clones in this sample may be carry-over from other donors' samples. Sample: memory CD4+ T cells from PBMCs. Subset noted: CD45RA-negative fraction. For the CDR3, the DNA is TGTGCCAGCAGCCCACCTCCCAATCCCAATGAGCAGTTCTTC. It yields the protein CASSPPPNPNEQFF.